The clone carrying this T cell receptor (beta chain) was detected many times. Its matching antigen is unknown. The germline gives CDR1 SGHVS, CDR2 FQNEAQ. This CDR3 is built from 13 residues. V gave up 1 base and J gave up 8 bases, with 11 bases separating them. This sample stems from a study of T cells after yellow fever vaccination. Study-level results: Subsequent booster samples again held most clones from primary vaccination (nearly 98% CD4, 85% to 90% CD8).

The study made its TCR cDNA through 5'RACE template switching. That step introduced a universal primer site along with UMIs. TCRdb reanalysed the 5' RACE reads using MiXCR and keeps one entry per CDR3 protein. The top ten clones hold 2% to 3% of a sample with about 130,000 distinct CDR3 sequences, around 7.7% of them seen once. The sequences come from CD4+ T cells sorted from PBMCs, collected more than 8 days after the first yellow fever vaccination. The genes are TRBV7-8 and TRBJ1-1; no definite D call. This TCR was recovered from a man younger than 35 who received the YFV17D yellow fever vaccine. The CDR3 loop reads CASSLVLGAEAFF. The CDR3 DNA reads as TGTGCCAGCAGCTTAGTTCTGGGAGCCGAAGCTTTCTTT.